A single sample gave rise to the 9 T cell receptor beta chains below, sequenced in a study of blood T cell repertoires in COVID-19. Assay used: immunoSEQ multiplex PCR; TCRdb lists only in-frame clones, some missing. The sample contains under 350,000 clones, about 86% of which appear only once. Input material: PBMCs or T cells enriched from blood (not recorded which). These receptors were obtained from a woman in her thirties or forties with acute COVID-19.

The chain couples TRBV11-2 to TRBJ2-7; no clear D. This CDR3 has 11 amino acids. With 1 base removed from V and 6 bases from J, the gap between germline ends came to 4 bases. Germline V gives CDR1 SGHAT, CDR2 FQNNGV. DNA for the CDR3: TGTGCCAGCAGCTTAGCCGGCGAGCAGTACTTC. As protein: CASSLAGEQYF.

This chain connects TRBV11-3 to TRBJ1-4; 7 bases are a match to TRBD1. The trim removed 1 base at V and 6 bases at J, leaving 5 bases unmatched. Germline values: CDR1 SGHNT, CDR2 YENEEA. The CDR3 has 15 amino acids. CDR3 DNA sequence: TGTGCCAGCAGCTTAGTCTCCCAGGGGGATGAAAAACTGTTTTTT. It specifies CASSLVSQGDEKLFF.

The chain combines TRBV27 with TRBJ1-1; D gene uncertain. V was trimmed by 6 bases and J by 1 base, leaving 9 bases between them. The CDR3 length is 13 residues. Germline CDR1 reads MNHEY; CDR2 reads SMNVEV (reference sequence). The CDR3: CASSPSSNTEAFF. CDR3 in DNA: TGTGCCAGCAGCCCGAGTTCGAACACTGAAGCTTTCTTT.

The chain recombines TRBV27 with TRBJ1-1; a possible D gene is TRBD1 (6 bases). The CDR3 is made up of 13 amino acids. Germline V CDR1 and CDR2: MNHEY, SMNVEV (reference sequence). V was pared by 0 bases and J by 10 bases, with 12 bases between. The chain's CDR3 is CASSLSGGGRAFF. CDR3 bases: TGTGCCAGCAGTTTATCGGGAGGGGGAAGAGCTTTCTTT.

The sample holds one count of this clone. The chain uses TRBV5-4 and TRBJ2-1; 12 bases are a match to TRBD2. The trim removed 4 bases at V and 8 bases at J, leaving 7 bases unmatched. This CDR3 has 15 residues. Germline V lookup: CDR1 SGHNT, CDR2 YYREEE (reference sequence). The CDR3: CASSHPSGGVYEQFF. The CDR3 DNA reads TGTGCCAGCAGCCACCCTAGCGGGGGGGTCTATGAGCAGTTCTTC.

In DNA, the CDR3 is TGCAGTGCTAGTGGTGCAACCGGGACAGGGGCCGAGCAGTACTTC. It yields the protein CSASGATGTGAEQYF. V and J are TRBV20-1 and TRBJ2-7, with TRBD1 identical over 10 bases. The J segment lost 6 bases and the V segment lost 3 bases, leaving 11 bases of the junction unmatched. In germline, CDR1 is DFQATT, CDR2 SNEGSKA (reference sequence). The CDR3 covers 15 residues.

The V and J genes are TRBV7-9 and TRBJ2-2, with 11 bases lining up with TRBD1. V dropped 5 bases and J dropped 2; count of bases not matched to a gene: 4. The CDR3 has 16 amino acids. Germline V gives CDR1 SEHNR, CDR2 FQNEAQ (reference sequence). The CDR3 DNA reads TGTGCCAGCAGCCGCGGGACAGGGGGAAACACCGGGGAGCTGTTTTTT. Residues: CASSRGTGGNTGELFF.

CDR3 in amino acids: CAGGTGRAREQYF. CDR3 coding DNA: TGTGCCGGAGGGACAGGGAGGGCGCGCGAGCAGTACTTC. The chain is built from TRBV2 and TRBJ2-7; TRBD1 matches at 9 bases. CDR1 SNHLY and CDR2 FYNNEI come from the germline V gene. CDR3 length: 13 amino acids. After removal of 11 bases from V and 6 bases from J, the junction contained 11 bases not matched to a gene.

This chain uses TRBV11-1 with TRBJ2-3; 7 bases map to TRBD2. Germline lookup yields CDR1 SGHAT and CDR2 FQDESV (reference sequence). CDR3 length equals 15 residues. V shed 4 bases, J shed 6 bases, and the junction held 10 bases outside the gene matches. The CDR3 sequence is CASSSPDTGGDTQYF. Here the CDR3 DNA reads TGTGCCAGCAGCTCGCCAGACACCGGGGGGGATACGCAGTATTTT.